This entry concerns a single T cell receptor (beta chain). Its specificity is unknown. The assay was immunoSEQ multiplex PCR, and TCRdb's table has in-frame clones only and misses some. The listing contains about 140,000 clones. The sample is drawn from a study of T cell responses to AZD1222 COVID-19 vaccine. Regarding the study as a whole: Recipients of two AZD1222 doses showed rising Spike-specific TCR breadth and depth. Within unmutated variant regions lay the reported targets of nearly half of spike-specific TCRs.

CDR1 DFQATT and CDR2 SNEGSKA come from the germline V gene (reference sequence). This CDR3 spans 15 amino acids. V lost 3 bases and J 4 bases, leaving 17 bases between the germline ends. Material for sequencing was peripheral blood. The source of this sequence is an adult in good health. J is TRBJ2-3 and V is TRBV20-1; D could derive from TRBD1 or TRBD2 (5 bases each). The CDR3 reads CSASSPGRKADTQYF. For the CDR3, the DNA is TGCAGTGCTAGTTCCCCGGGGCGAAAAGCAGATACGCAGTATTTT.